Below, 32 T cell receptor beta chains from the same sample are listed, as sequenced in a study of post-analysis software for immune sequencing data. Study-level findings and limits: Controls showed lower frequencies than patients for several TRBV segments, and TRBV5-6, TRBV5-1 and TRBV20-1 were among these.

TCR beta cDNA libraries had unique molecular identifiers. Via MiXCR, TCRdb re-called the PCR reads, giving one row per CDR3 protein. The sample shows some 190,000 distinct CDR3 sequences, around 30% of them seen only once. Their antigens remain unidentified. The sequencing sample was made of blood. The receptors shown here come from a girl aged 2 to 17 with multiple sclerosis.

This clonotype has at least ten counts. The chain links TRBV20-1 to TRBJ2-4, with D unresolved. Germline-derived CDR1 and CDR2 are DFQATT and SNEGSKA (reference sequence). This CDR3 has 12 residues. The V and J ends lost 5 bases and 5 bases respectively, with 10 bases between them. In nucleotides, the CDR3 is TGCAGTGCTTCCCCCTCCGAAAACATTCAGTACTTC. This codes for CSASPSENIQYF.

This clonotype was seen at least ten times. The chain uses TRBV7-2 and TRBJ2-1; D may be TRBD2 (6 bases). The CDR3 is 17 amino acids. Germline loops: CDR1 SGHTA, CDR2 FQGNSA. V lost 2 bases, J lost 4 bases, and 18 bases lay in between. The CDR3 spells CASSLLGRTKDYNEQFF. The CDR3 nucleotides are TGTGCCAGCAGCTTATTAGGTAGGACTAAGGATTACAATGAGCAGTTCTTC.

This clonotype has just a few counts. The CDR3 DNA is TGTGCCAGCAGTTTACAAACCAGGGGGCGCTGGACAGATACGCAGTATTTT. This gives the protein CASSLQTRGRWTDTQYF. This chain links TRBV27 with TRBJ2-3; 8 bases map to TRBD1. The CDR3 spans 17 residues. V trimming: 2 bases; J trimming: 3 bases; junction bases outside the gene matches: 10. Germline CDR1 is MNHEY and CDR2 is SMNVEV (reference sequence).

The chain links TRBV7-2 to TRBJ1-4; the D gene is possibly TRBD1 (6 bases). CDR1 is SGHTA and CDR2 is FQGNSA in the germline V gene. CDR3 length: 12 amino acids. The ends were cut back, 5 bases at V and 8 bases at J, with 9 bases in the middle. The CDR3 here is CASSPGTEKLFF. The DNA of the CDR3 is TGTGCCAGCAGCCCCGGGACAGAAAAACTGTTTTTT.

This clonotype occurred many times. The chain has TRBV18 and TRBJ2-3; 7 bases are a match to TRBD1. With V trimmed by 0 bases and J by 0 bases, 0 bases remained unmatched. The CDR3 length is 15 residues. Germline V gene lookup returns CDR1 KGHSH and CDR2 LQKENI. The CDR3 region has the DNA TGTGCCAGCTCACCACCGGGACAGAGCACAGATACGCAGTATTTT. Translated, it gives CASSPPGQSTDTQYF. Drawing the rest from reference TRBV18 and TRBJ2-3, the complete variable domain is NAGVMQNPRHLVRRRGQEARLRCSPMKGHSHVYWYRQLPEEGLKFMVYLQKENIIDESGMPKERFSAEFPKEGPSILRIQQVVRGDSAAYFCASSPPGQSTDTQYFGPGTRLTVL.

The CDR3 sequence is CASSLRWGEGAVNYGYTF. The DNA of the CDR3 is TGTGCCAGCAGTTTAAGGTGGGGAGAGGGGGCTGTGAACTATGGCTACACCTTC. The chain couples TRBV27 to TRBJ1-2; 7 positions match TRBD1. This CDR3 spans 18 amino acids. Trimming at V came to 2 bases and at J to 2 bases, leaving 14 bases not matched to a gene. The germline CDR1 and CDR2 sequences are MNHEY and SMNVEV (reference sequence).

This chain connects TRBV20-1 to TRBJ2-5, with a possible D match to TRBD2 (6 bases). CDR3 size: 15 residues. CDR1 is DFQATT and CDR2 is SNEGSKA in the germline V gene (reference sequence). Trimming shortened V by 2 bases and J by 2 bases, and 15 bases separated the two germline ends. CDR3 amino acids: CSARLVPGEQETQYF. In DNA, the CDR3 is TGCAGTGCTAGACTTGTCCCGGGGGAGCAAGAGACCCAGTACTTC.

As concerns this clonotype: This may stem from a read error, because a much larger clone lies one nucleotide away. The chain links TRBV29-1 to TRBJ2-5; 14 nucleotides align to TRBD2. The V gene's germline CDR1 is SQVTM and CDR2 ANQGSEA. With V trimmed by 7 bases and J by 11 bases, 21 bases remained unmatched. This CDR3 is built from 17 residues. The CDR3 loop is CSAPPPGTSGSGSEQYF. The CDR3 region has the DNA TGCAGCGCCCCCCCTCCGGGGACTAGCGGGAGTGGGAGTGAGCAGTACTTC.

The V call is TRBV2, the J call TRBJ1-5, with unresolved D. CDR3 length equals 14 residues. V lost 2 bases and J 5 bases, leaving 10 bases between the germline ends. The germline V gene has CDR1 SNHLY and CDR2 FYNNEI. In nucleotides, the CDR3 is TGTGCCAGCAGTGAACGGCCAGGCGATCAGCCCCAGCATTTT. Protein sequence: CASSERPGDQPQHF.

In its sample, this clonotype was seen a few times. The chain couples TRBV12-3 or TRBV12-4 to TRBJ2-3; 14 bases are a match to TRBD2. Unmatched junction bases numbered 10, after V lost 5 bases and J lost 6 bases. The CDR3 spans 17 residues. The CDR3: CASSPGTSGGPLDTQYF. In nucleotides, the CDR3 is TGTGCCAGCAGTCCAGGGACTAGCGGGGGCCCCCTGGATACGCAGTATTTT.

This clonotype is large by share. This chain links TRBV27 with TRBJ1-1; D uncertain. CDR1 and CDR2 (germline): MNHEY, SMNVEV (reference sequence). The CDR3 contains 14 residues. Trimming shortened V by 5 bases and J by 0 bases, and 10 bases separated the two germline ends. CDR3 nucleotides: TGTGCCAGCAGTATAACTGCGATGAACACTGAAGCTTTCTTT. Encoded protein: CASSITAMNTEAFF.

This clonotype was picked up many times. The chain links TRBV29-1 to TRBJ2-3, with D perhaps matching TRBD1 or TRBD2 (5 bases each). V lost 6 bases, J lost 2 bases, and 18 bases lay in between. Germline-derived CDR1 and CDR2 are SQVTM and ANQGSEA. The CDR3 is 15 amino acids. The CDR3 region has the DNA TGCAGCGTAGAGGGTGGCCAGGGTCTCACAGATACGCAGTATTTT. It is translated as CSVEGGQGLTDTQYF.

The CDR3 loop is CASRQTGGGDTEAFF. For the CDR3, the DNA is TGTGCCAGCAGACAGACAGGGGGGGGGGACACTGAAGCTTTCTTT. V and J are TRBV27 and TRBJ1-1, with TRBD1 matching 9 bases. The CDR3 spans 15 residues. The junction had 8 bases not matched to a gene; V was cut back by 6 bases and J by 3 bases. CDR1 and CDR2 from the germline V gene are MNHEY and SMNVEV (reference sequence).

This chain connects TRBV5-1 to TRBJ1-1; TRBD1 matches at 7 bases. The CDR3 sequence is 16 residues long. CDR1 SGHRS and CDR2 YFSETQ come from the germline V gene. The junction had 15 bases not matched to a gene; V was cut back by 3 bases and J by 7 bases. The CDR3: CASSSLEGGANGEAFF. DNA for the CDR3: TGCGCCAGCAGCTCCCTCGAAGGGGGCGCGAATGGTGAAGCTTTCTTT.

In this sample, this clonotype turned up many times. DNA for the CDR3: TGTGCCAGCAGCTTCACGGCCGGATCGACCCACGGCTACACCTTC. Protein product: CASSFTAGSTHGYTF. J is TRBJ1-2 and V is TRBV7-2; no definite D call. This CDR3 region has 15 residues. V lost 3 bases and J lost 8, with 19 bases in between. Germline CDR1 SGHTA, CDR2 FQGNSA.

CDR3 sequence reads: CASRGPYNEQYF. CDR3 DNA sequence: TGTGCCAGCAGGGGACCCTACAATGAGCAGTACTTC. This rearrangement joins TRBV6-2 or TRBV6-3 to TRBJ2-1, with D perhaps being TRBD1 or TRBD2 (5 bases each). The tail of the sequence fits TRBJ2-7 better, so the J call may be wrong. Germline loops: CDR1 MNHEY, CDR2 SVGEGT. The CDR3 is 12 residues long.

This clonotype was observed at least ten times. This chain uses TRBV5-1 with TRBJ2-1, with TRBD1 matching over 11 bases. The V and J ends lost 5 bases and 8 bases, in that order; junction bases with no gene match: 6. CDR1 is SGHRS, CDR2 YFSETQ, per germline. This CDR3 comprises 14 residues. The DNA for the CDR3 is TGCGCCAGCAGACGCCGGACAGGGGGCGATGAGCAGTTCTTC. Protein sequence: CASRRRTGGDEQFF.

The V and J genes are TRBV7-3 and TRBJ2-1, with 8 bases lining up with TRBD2. The ends lost 5 bases at V and 0 bases at J; junction bases unmatched: 12. This CDR3 has 18 residues. From germline, CDR1 is SGHTA and CDR2 FQGTGA. This CDR3 reads CASSVTPLAGSSYNEQFF. The CDR3 nucleotides read TGTGCCAGCAGCGTGACTCCTTTAGCGGGGAGCTCCTACAATGAGCAGTTCTTC.

A few counts support this clonotype. This chain connects TRBV7-9 to TRBJ1-2; 8 nucleotides agree with TRBD1. The CDR3 has 15 amino acids. J gave up 6 bases and V 0 bases, and 6 bases lay outside the gene matches. CDR1 is SEHNR and CDR2 is FQNEAQ in the germline V gene (reference sequence). Here the CDR3 reads CASSLAWGTGNGYTF. CDR3 in DNA: TGTGCCAGCAGCTTAGCGTGGGGGACAGGAAATGGCTACACCTTC.

In its sample, this clonotype was seen many times. This chain uses TRBV5-1 with TRBJ1-2, with 7 positions matching TRBD1. In germline, CDR1 is SGHRS, CDR2 YFSETQ. J lost 4 bases, V lost 4 bases, and 7 bases had no gene match. The CDR3 extends over 14 amino acids. CDR3 sequence (DNA): TGCGCCAGCAGCCCCGGGACAGCTTCCTATGGCTACACCTTC. Translation: CASSPGTASYGYTF.

The table lists this clonotype with a few counts. The V call is TRBV5-5, the J call TRBJ1-5; no clear D gene. CDR1 and CDR2 (germline): SGHKS, YYEKEE (reference sequence). The CDR3 contains 15 residues. Deletions cut 4 bases from V and 4 bases from J, with 15 bases between. The chain's CDR3 is CASSRSSGDNQPQHF. CDR3 nucleotide sequence: TGTGCCAGCAGCCGATCTAGTGGGGATAATCAGCCCCAGCATTTT. The variable domain in full, with the rest retrieved from reference TRBV5-5 and TRBJ1-5, is DAGVTQSPTHLIKTRGQQVTLRCSPISGHKSVSWYQQVLGQGPQFIFQYYEKEERGRGNFPDRFSARQFPNYSSELNVNALLLGDSALYLCASSRSSGDNQPQHFGDGTRLSIL.

This clonotype was detected ten times or more. This chain connects TRBV28 to TRBJ2-7, with D hard to call. This CDR3 is 11 amino acids long. CDR1 and CDR2 from the germline V gene are MDHEN and SYDVKM. V was shortened by 4 bases and J by 4 bases, with 5 bases between the two germline ends. The DNA of the CDR3 is TGTGCCAGCAGTTCCGAATACGAGCAGTACTTC. Its translation: CASSSEYEQYF.

A word on this clonotype: A read error may be the cause here, since a much bigger clone is one base away. The V gene is TRBV28, the J gene TRBJ2-5; D possibly uses TRBD1 or TRBD2 (5 bases each). The V end lost 7 bases, the J end lost 11 bases, and 17 bases lay between the germline ends. Germline V gene lookup returns CDR1 MDHEN and CDR2 SYDVKM. CDR3 length: 12 amino acids. The CDR3 nucleotides read TGTGCCAGCATCGGATCCGGGACCAAGCAGTACTTC. Amino acids: CASIGSGTKQYF.

The chain couples TRBV5-1 to TRBJ2-1; 11 nucleotides agree with TRBD2. This CDR3 region has 16 residues. The germline gives CDR1 SGHRS, CDR2 YFSETQ. The trim removed 4 bases at V and 10 bases at J, leaving 13 bases unmatched. The CDR3 DNA is TGCGCCAGCAGCGCTCAATGGACTAGCGGGTTTAGAGAGCAGTTCTTC. Its protein product is CASSAQWTSGFREQFF.

As concerns this clonotype: A read error may explain this, as a much larger clone is one base away. The chain carries TRBV20-1 and TRBJ1-5; 7 bases match TRBD1. Germline values: CDR1 DFQATT, CDR2 SNEGSKA (reference sequence). The CDR3 extends over 17 amino acids. The CDR3 DNA is TGCAGTGCTGGAGATAGTGGAGGCCTAGGGGGCGGTCAGCCCCAGCATTTT. It specifies CSAGDSGGLGGGQPQHF.

This clonotype showed up many times. The chain has TRBV6-5 and TRBJ2-5; D perhaps matches TRBD2 (5 bases). V was clipped by 0 bases and J by 2 bases, with 7 bases between them. This CDR3 is built from 14 residues. Germline V gene lookup returns CDR1 MNHEY and CDR2 SVGAGI. The CDR3 region has the DNA TGTGCCAGCAGTTACTCGACTAATCAAGAGACCCAGTACTTC. It specifies CASSYSTNQETQYF.

The chain has TRBV5-1 and TRBJ2-6; D unclear. Germline CDR1 and CDR2: SGHRS and YFSETQ. V lost 2 bases to trimming and J lost 2 bases, with 8 bases between them. The CDR3 length is 15 residues. This CDR3 is CASSLGVPGANVLTF. The CDR3 DNA is TGCGCCAGCAGCTTAGGCGTACCTGGGGCCAACGTCCTGACTTTC.

The chain carries TRBV18 and TRBJ2-7; TRBD2 matches 8 bases. Germline CDR1 is KGHSH and CDR2 is LQKENI. With V trimmed by 5 bases and J by 2 bases, 14 bases remained unmatched. The CDR3 covers 17 residues. The CDR3 nucleotides are TGTGCCAGCTCAGGTGTCCGGACTAGCTATCGACCCTACGAGCAGTACTTC. Residues: CASSGVRTSYRPYEQYF.

This clonotype was observed many times. This sequence joins TRBV7-9 and TRBJ2-1; 9 bases map to TRBD1. Germline V lookup: CDR1 SEHNR, CDR2 FQNEAQ (reference sequence). The CDR3 is 16 amino acids. V lost 5 bases to trimming and J lost 5 bases; unmatched junction nucleotides: 10. The CDR3 region is CASSPSRRTGDNEQFF. The CDR3 bases are TGTGCCAGCAGCCCTAGCCGAAGGACAGGGGACAATGAGCAGTTCTTC. The entire variable domain, with the rest obtained from reference TRBV7-9 and TRBJ2-1, is as follows: DTGVSQNPRHKITKRGQNVTFRCDPISEHNRLYWYRQTLGQGPEFLTYFQNEAQLEKSRLLSDRFSAERPKGSFSTLEIQRTEQGDSAMYLCASSPSRRTGDNEQFFGPGTRLTVL.

With regard to this clonotype: Being one base from a much bigger clone, this may be a read error. This chain uses TRBV7-3 with TRBJ2-1; no definite D call. Trimming shortened V by 2 bases and J by 8 bases, and 10 bases separated the two germline ends. This CDR3 region has 13 residues. CDR1 and CDR2 (germline): SGHTA, FQGTGA. CDR3 amino acids: CASSLGSYDEQFF. The CDR3 DNA sequence: TGTGCCAGCAGCTTAGGCTCATACGATGAGCAGTTCTTC.

This clonotype was observed a handful of times. The chain combines TRBV11-2 with TRBJ2-1, with D perhaps matching TRBD1 (6 bases). V dropped 3 bases and J dropped 7 bases, with 22 bases sitting between them. The CDR3 covers 17 residues. Germline V gene lookup returns CDR1 SGHAT and CDR2 FQNNGV. CDR3 sequence: CASSLGAVHPLENEQFF. DNA of the CDR3: TGTGCCAGCAGCTTGGGGGCGGTCCATCCCCTTGAGAATGAGCAGTTCTTC.

This clonotype has a count of ten or more. CDR3 amino acids: CAISVVDRANYGYTF. CDR3 sequence (DNA): TGTGCCATCAGTGTCGTGGACAGGGCGAACTATGGCTACACCTTC. The V gene is TRBV10-3, the J gene TRBJ1-2, with 8 bases fitting TRBD1. V lost 4 bases, J lost 2 bases, and 6 bases stayed unmatched. There are 15 residues in the CDR3. Germline V gene data show CDR1 as ENHRY and CDR2 as SYGVKD.